This T cell receptor (beta chain) was retrieved from a study of blood T cell repertoires in COVID-19. About the study: Samples taken during acute and convalescent COVID-19 were collected in the United States, Italy and Spain. Sample material is recorded as cDNA or gDNA derived from T cells, B-cell-depleted T cells, or PBMCs.

Only a few counts were recorded for this clone. In the original processing: Quantification of nucleated cells was approximated via reference gene primer amplification. Sequenced by immunoSEQ multiplex PCR; TCRdb stores in-frame clones only, minus some. V and J calls and clone size follow that table, whereas D and trimming were derived from the DNA. This sample has fewer than 300,000 clones, with about 70% found just once. CDR1 is SNHLY, CDR2 FYNNEI, per germline. V shed 6 bases and J shed 8 bases, with 10 bases lying between them. CDR3 length: 11 residues. The V call is TRBV2, the J call TRBJ1-2; D is unclear. The specimen sequenced was peripheral blood. The TCR originated in a woman older than 75 with acute or convalescent COVID-19. The CDR3 DNA is TGTGCCAGCAGGCTATCAGGCGGCTACACCTTC. Its protein product is CASRLSGGYTF.